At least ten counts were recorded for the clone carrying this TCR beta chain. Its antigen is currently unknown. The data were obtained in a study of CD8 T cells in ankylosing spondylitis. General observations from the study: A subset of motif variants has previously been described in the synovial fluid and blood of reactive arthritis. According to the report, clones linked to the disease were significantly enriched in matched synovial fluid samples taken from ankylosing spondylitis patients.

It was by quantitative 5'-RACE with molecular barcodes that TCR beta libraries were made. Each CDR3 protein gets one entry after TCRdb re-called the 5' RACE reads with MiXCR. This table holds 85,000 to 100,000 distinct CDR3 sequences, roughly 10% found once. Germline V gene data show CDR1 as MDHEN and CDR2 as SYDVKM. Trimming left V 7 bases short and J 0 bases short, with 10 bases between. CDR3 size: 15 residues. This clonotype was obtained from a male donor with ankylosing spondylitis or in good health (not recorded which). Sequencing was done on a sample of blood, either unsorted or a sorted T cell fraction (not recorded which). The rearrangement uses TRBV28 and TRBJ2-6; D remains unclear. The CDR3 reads CASNSPNSGANVLTF. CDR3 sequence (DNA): TGTGCCAGCAATAGCCCAAACTCTGGGGCCAACGTCCTGACTTTC. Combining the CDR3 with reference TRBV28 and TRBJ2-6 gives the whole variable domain DVKVTQSSRYLVKRTGEKVFLECVQDMDHENMFWYRQDPGLGLRLIYFSYDVKMKEKGDIPEGYSVSREKKERFSLILESASTNQTSMYLCASNSPNSGANVLTFGAGSRLTVL.